Listed here are 2 T cell receptor beta chains from one sample, sequenced in a study of human T cells and chemical hapten exposure. Time point denoted: pre-sensitization, week 0. Treatment indicated: therapeutic diphenylcyclopropenone sensitization with weekly scalp DPC. MiXCR, applied by TCRdb to the RACE reads, yields one record per CDR3 protein. The table lists 300,000 to 450,000 distinct CDR3 sequences, 5.1% of them singletons, with just over 2.5% in the top ten. Sequencing was performed on whole blood, taken in connection with sensitization to the hapten diphenylcyclopropenone (DPC). Receptors originate from a woman aged 50 to 60 with alopecia areata. Some clones in this sample may be carry-over from other donors' samples.

This clonotype was seen at least ten times. This rearrangement joins TRBV27 to TRBJ1-1; TRBD1 matches 7 bases. The germline V gene has CDR1 MNHEY and CDR2 SMNVEV (reference sequence). J lost 4 bases, V lost 2 bases, and 1 base had no gene match. This CDR3 has 13 amino acids. The CDR3 sequence: CASSLHRGTEAFF. In nucleotides, the CDR3 is TGTGCCAGCAGTTTACACAGGGGCACTGAAGCTTTCTTT.

This clonotype was observed many times. V is TRBV6-2 or TRBV6-3 and J is TRBJ1-3; D is unresolved. The CDR3 covers 14 residues. The V gene lost 4 bases and the J gene lost 0 bases, with 7 bases spanning the gap. Germline assignment: CDR1 MNHEY and CDR2 SVGEGT. CDR3 amino acids: CASSSGRSGNTIYF. The CDR3 DNA reads as TGTGCCAGCAGTTCTGGACGCTCTGGAAACACCATATATTTT.